The 13 T cell receptor beta chains given below trace back to one sample, sequenced in a study of regulatory T cells in long-lasting Graves disease. CDR3-region Arm-PCR and iRepertoire HTBI primers produced the TCR beta libraries. TCRdb fed the multiplex PCR reads into MiXCR, producing one record per CDR3 protein. The sample lists around 500,000 distinct CDR3 sequences; 16% were seen once. Specified time point: newly diagnosed GD, antithyroid drugs for less than 3 months. PBMCs were the source of the RNA used for TCR sequencing. This same sample was also part of a study on T cells in Graves' hyperthyroidism and ophthalmopathy.

Material: peripheral blood mononuclear cells (PBMCs), obtained at new diagnosis, from a patient treated with antithyroid drugs. Receptor source: a woman aged 40-65 years with Graves disease.

The chain carries TRBV11-2 and TRBJ2-5; a weak D match, TRBD2 (5 bases). The germline V gene encodes CDR1 SGHAT and CDR2 FQNNGV. Trimming left V 5 bases short and J 0 bases short, with 19 bases between. This CDR3 region has 17 residues. The CDR3 here is CASSPSRGRANQETQYF. The CDR3 nucleotides read TGTGCCAGCAGCCCCAGCCGGGGTAGGGCGAACCAAGAGACCCAGTACTTC.

This clonotype has more than one count but fewer than ten. The chain combines TRBV10-3 with TRBJ2-5; no firm D call. This CDR3 has 12 amino acids. V was pared by 4 bases and J by 5 bases, with 8 bases between. The germline V gene encodes CDR1 ENHRY and CDR2 SYGVKD. For the CDR3, the DNA is TGTGCCATCAGTGCCCAGCAGGAGACCCAGTACTTC. It is translated as CAISAQQETQYF.

This clonotype was picked up one time. One end of the junction fails to match germline, which may point to a read error. The chain has TRBV7-9 and TRBJ1-5; D remains unclear. This CDR3 region has 16 residues. Germline assignment: CDR1 SEHNR and CDR2 FQNEAQ (reference sequence). The CDR3 is CASSPGPMVSNQPQHF. In DNA form, the CDR3 reads TGCGCCAGCAGCCCGGGCCCTATGGTTAGCAATCAGCCCCAGCATTTT.

Concerning this clonotype: A clone one base away is much larger, so this may be a read error. The chain has TRBV6-6 and TRBJ1-6; the D gene is possibly TRBD1 (5 bases). The CDR3 runs to 16 residues. The germline V and J ends were trimmed by 0 bases and 8 bases, with 14 bases remaining between them. Per germline, CDR1 MNHNY and CDR2 SVGAGI (reference sequence). The CDR3 loop reads CASSYSIGRAYSPLHF. For the CDR3, the DNA is TGTGCCAGCAGTTACTCGATCGGCAGGGCGTATTCACCCCTCCACTTT.

The CDR3 DNA sequence: TGTGCCAGTAGTTCCGGGGGCAACACCGGGGAGCTGTTTTTT. As protein: CASSSGGNTGELFF. The gene calls are TRBV19 and TRBJ2-2; D may be TRBD1 or TRBD2 (6 bases each). CDR3 length: 14 residues. With 5 bases removed from V and 2 bases from J, the gap between germline ends came to 9 bases. Germline V CDR1 and CDR2: LNHDA, SQIVND (reference sequence). Looking up the rest from reference TRBV19 and TRBJ2-2 gives the full variable domain: DGGITQSPKYLFRKEGQNVTLSCEQNLNHDAMYWYRQDPGQGLRLIYYSQIVNDFQKGDIAEGYSVSREKKESFPLTVTSAQKNPTAFYLCASSSGGNTGELFFGEGSRLTVL.

The CDR3 region has the DNA TGTGCCAGTAGTAGGCTGGGGGAGCTGATGAAGGGGCTGTTTTTT. Translating gives CASSRLGELMKGLFF. This chain uses TRBV19 with TRBJ2-2; D may be TRBD1 or TRBD2 (5 bases each). This CDR3 contains 15 residues. CDR1 is LNHDA and CDR2 is SQIVND in the germline V gene (reference sequence). V lost 4 bases and J lost 13, with 22 bases in between.

This clonotype has ten or more counts. The chain employs TRBV28 and TRBJ1-4; 7 nucleotides align to TRBD1. The CDR3 is made up of 15 amino acids. Germline CDR1 and CDR2: MDHEN and SYDVKM. Trimming took 6 bases from V and 8 from J; bases not matched to a gene: 12. The CDR3 reads CASRPPGGSGEKLFF. CDR3 bases: TGTGCCAGCAGGCCCCCAGGGGGGTCGGGAGAAAAACTGTTTTTT. Looking up the rest from reference TRBV28 and TRBJ1-4 gives the full variable domain: DVKVTQSSRYLVKRTGEKVFLECVQDMDHENMFWYRQDPGLGLRLIYFSYDVKMKEKGDIPEGYSVSREKKERFSLILESASTNQTSMYLCASRPPGGSGEKLFFGSGTQLSVL.

This clonotype was seen repeatedly, ten times or more. This chain links TRBV20-1 with TRBJ1-1; no clear D gene. The germline CDR1 and CDR2 sequences are DFQATT and SNEGSKA (reference sequence). CDR3 length equals 13 residues. V was shortened by 0 bases and J by 0 bases, with 5 bases between the two germline ends. The CDR3 reads CSARDLLNTEAFF. CDR3 in DNA: TGCAGTGCTAGAGATCTCCTGAACACTGAAGCTTTCTTT.

The chain employs TRBV5-1 and TRBJ1-3; tentatively, D is TRBD1 (5 bases). Trimming removed 0 bases at V and 0 bases at J, with 13 bases between. Per germline, CDR1 SGHRS and CDR2 YFSETQ. The CDR3 extends over 17 amino acids. The CDR3 protein is CASSLEPPGGSGNTIYF. CDR3 DNA sequence: TGCGCCAGCAGCTTGGAACCCCCTGGGGGCTCTGGAAACACCATATATTTT.

This clonotype has a count of ten or more. The chain uses TRBV2 and TRBJ2-7; possibly TRBD1 or TRBD2 for D (5 bases each). The germline gives CDR1 SNHLY, CDR2 FYNNEI. This CDR3 spans 16 amino acids. Trimming stripped 8 bases from V and 6 bases from J, with 26 bases between. In nucleotides, the CDR3 is TGTGCCAGCCCAGCCAGGAGTGGGGGAGAAGGCGTCGAGCAGTACTTC. This codes for CASPARSGGEGVEQYF.

This clonotype was counted at least ten times. The chain carries TRBV3-1 and TRBJ2-1; the D gene is possibly TRBD2 (7 bases). Germline loops: CDR1 LGHDT, CDR2 YNNKEL (reference sequence). The CDR3 length is 17 residues. V lost 0 bases and J lost 3, with 15 bases in between. CDR3 sequence reads: CASSQEWGGGLYNEQFF. CDR3 in DNA: TGTGCCAGCAGCCAAGAATGGGGCGGGGGCCTCTACAATGAGCAGTTCTTC.

The chain links TRBV2 to TRBJ1-3; 8 bases fit TRBD1. V dropped 7 bases and J dropped 2; count of bases not matched to a gene: 10. The CDR3 length is 16 residues. Germline-derived CDR1 and CDR2 are SNHLY and FYNNEI. The CDR3 sequence: CASTGGQGAAGNTIYF. The CDR3 bases are TGTGCCAGCACCGGGGGTCAGGGGGCGGCTGGAAACACCATATATTTT.

This chain uses TRBV12-5 with TRBJ2-5, with D possibly TRBD1 on 7 matching bases. The J call could be wrong; TRBJ2-7 is a better fit for the DNA end. In germline, CDR1 is LGHNT, CDR2 FRNRAP. This CDR3 is 17 amino acids long. The CDR3 nucleotides are TGTGCTAGTGGTTTGGGACAGGGACTTGGGGGCTCCTACGAGCAGTACTTC. Amino acids: CASGLGQGLGGSYEQYF.